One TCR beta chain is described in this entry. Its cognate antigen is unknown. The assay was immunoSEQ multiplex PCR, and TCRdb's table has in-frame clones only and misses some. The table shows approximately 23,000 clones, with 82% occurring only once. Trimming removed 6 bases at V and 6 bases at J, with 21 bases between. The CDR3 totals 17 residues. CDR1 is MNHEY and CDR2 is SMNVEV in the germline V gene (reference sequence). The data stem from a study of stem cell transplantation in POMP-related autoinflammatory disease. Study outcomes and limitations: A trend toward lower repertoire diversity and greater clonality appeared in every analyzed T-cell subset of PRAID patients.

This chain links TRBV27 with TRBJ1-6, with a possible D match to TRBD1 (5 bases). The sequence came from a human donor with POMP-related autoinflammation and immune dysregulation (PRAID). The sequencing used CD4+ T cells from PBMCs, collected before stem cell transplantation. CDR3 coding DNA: TGTGCCAGCAGGCCTACCGGGACCTCAAGCCGTAATTCACCCCTCCACTTT. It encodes CASRPTGTSSRNSPLHF.